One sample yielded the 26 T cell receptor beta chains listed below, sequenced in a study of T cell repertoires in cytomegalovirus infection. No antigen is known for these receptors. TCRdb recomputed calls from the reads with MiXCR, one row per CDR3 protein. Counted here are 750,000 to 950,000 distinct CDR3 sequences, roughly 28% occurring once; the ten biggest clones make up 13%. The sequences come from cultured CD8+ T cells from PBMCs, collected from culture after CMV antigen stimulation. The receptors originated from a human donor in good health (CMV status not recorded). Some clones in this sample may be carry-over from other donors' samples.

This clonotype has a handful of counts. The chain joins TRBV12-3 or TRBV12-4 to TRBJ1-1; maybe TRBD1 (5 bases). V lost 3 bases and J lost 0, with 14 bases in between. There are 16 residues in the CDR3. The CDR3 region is CASSFIGRAMNTEAFF. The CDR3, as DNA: TGTGCCAGCAGTTTTATAGGCAGGGCAATGAACACTGAAGCTTTCTTT.

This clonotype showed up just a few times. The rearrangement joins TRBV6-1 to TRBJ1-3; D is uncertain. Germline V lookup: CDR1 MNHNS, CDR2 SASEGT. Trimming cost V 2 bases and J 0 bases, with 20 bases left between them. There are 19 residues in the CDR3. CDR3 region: CASSERLWTPTGSGNTIYF. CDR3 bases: TGTGCCAGCAGTGAAAGGTTATGGACCCCCACCGGCTCTGGAAACACCATATATTTT.

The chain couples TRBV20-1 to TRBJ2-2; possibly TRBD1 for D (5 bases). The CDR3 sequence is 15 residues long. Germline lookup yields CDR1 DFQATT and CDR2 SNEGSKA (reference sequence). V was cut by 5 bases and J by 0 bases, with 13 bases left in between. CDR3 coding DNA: TGCAGTGCTTCCGACAGCCCCTCGAACACCGGGGAGCTGTTTTTT. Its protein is CSASDSPSNTGELFF.

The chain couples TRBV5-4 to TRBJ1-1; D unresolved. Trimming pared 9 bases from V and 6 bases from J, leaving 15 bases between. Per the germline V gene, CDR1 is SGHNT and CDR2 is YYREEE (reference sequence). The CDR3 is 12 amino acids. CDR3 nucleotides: TGTGCCATCCGGACCCCTGATGCTGAAGCTTTCTTT. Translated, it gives CAIRTPDAEAFF.

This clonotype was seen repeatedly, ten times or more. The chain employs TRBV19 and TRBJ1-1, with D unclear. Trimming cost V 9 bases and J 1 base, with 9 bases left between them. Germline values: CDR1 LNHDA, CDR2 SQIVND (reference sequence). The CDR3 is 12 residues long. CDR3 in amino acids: CASSHGNTEAFF. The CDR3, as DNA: TGTGCCAGCAGTCACGGGAACACTGAAGCTTTCTTT.

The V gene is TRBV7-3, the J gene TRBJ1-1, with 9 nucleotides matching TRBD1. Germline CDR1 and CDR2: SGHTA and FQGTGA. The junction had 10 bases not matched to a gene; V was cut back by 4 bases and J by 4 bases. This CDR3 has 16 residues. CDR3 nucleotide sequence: TGTGCCAGCAGCTACCGGGACAGGGAACTTGGCACTGAAGCTTTCTTT. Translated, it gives CASSYRDRELGTEAFF.

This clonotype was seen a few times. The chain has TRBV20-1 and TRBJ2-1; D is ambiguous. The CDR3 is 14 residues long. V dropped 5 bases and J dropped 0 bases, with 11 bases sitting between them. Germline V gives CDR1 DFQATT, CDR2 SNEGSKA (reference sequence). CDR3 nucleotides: TGCAGTGCTGGTGACACCATCTCCTACAATGAGCAGTTCTTC. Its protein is CSAGDTISYNEQFF.

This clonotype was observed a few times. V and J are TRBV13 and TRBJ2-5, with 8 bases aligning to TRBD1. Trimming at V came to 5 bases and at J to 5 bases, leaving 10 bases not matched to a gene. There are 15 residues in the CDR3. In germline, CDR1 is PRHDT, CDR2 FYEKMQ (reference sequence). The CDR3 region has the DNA TGTGCCAGCAGCCCGCAGACAGGGGCTCATGAGACCCAGTACTTC. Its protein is CASSPQTGAHETQYF.

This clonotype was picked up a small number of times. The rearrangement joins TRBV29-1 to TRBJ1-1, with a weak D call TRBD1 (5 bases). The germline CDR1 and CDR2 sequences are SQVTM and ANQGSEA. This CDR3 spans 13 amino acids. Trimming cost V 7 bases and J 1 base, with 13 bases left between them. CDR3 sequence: CSAGDLGNTEAFF. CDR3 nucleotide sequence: TGCAGCGCCGGGGACCTTGGGAACACTGAAGCTTTCTTT.

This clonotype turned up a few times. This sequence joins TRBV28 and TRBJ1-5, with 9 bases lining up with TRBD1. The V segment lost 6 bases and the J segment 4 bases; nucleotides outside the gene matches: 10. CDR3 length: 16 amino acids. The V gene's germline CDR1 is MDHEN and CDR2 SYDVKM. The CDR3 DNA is TGTGCCAGCAGCAACGGGGACAGGGAATTTAATCAGCCCCAGCATTTT. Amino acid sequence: CASSNGDREFNQPQHF. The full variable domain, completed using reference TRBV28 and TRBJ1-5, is DVKVTQSSRYLVKRTGEKVFLECVQDMDHENMFWYRQDPGLGLRLIYFSYDVKMKEKGDIPEGYSVSREKKERFSLILESASTNQTSMYLCASSNGDREFNQPQHFGDGTRLSIL.

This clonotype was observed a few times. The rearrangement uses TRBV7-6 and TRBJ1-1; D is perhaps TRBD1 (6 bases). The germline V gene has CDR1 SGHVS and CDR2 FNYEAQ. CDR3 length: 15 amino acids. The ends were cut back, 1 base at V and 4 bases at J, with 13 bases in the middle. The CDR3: CASSLGLGAGTEAFF. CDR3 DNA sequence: TGTGCCAGCAGCTTAGGTCTGGGGGCCGGCACTGAAGCTTTCTTT.

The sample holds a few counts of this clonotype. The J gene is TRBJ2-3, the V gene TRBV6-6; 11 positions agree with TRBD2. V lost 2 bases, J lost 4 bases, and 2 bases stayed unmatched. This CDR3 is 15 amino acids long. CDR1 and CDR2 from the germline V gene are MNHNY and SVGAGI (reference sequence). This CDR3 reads CASSYTLAGADTQYF. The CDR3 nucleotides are TGTGCCAGCAGTTACACACTAGCGGGGGCAGATACGCAGTATTTT.

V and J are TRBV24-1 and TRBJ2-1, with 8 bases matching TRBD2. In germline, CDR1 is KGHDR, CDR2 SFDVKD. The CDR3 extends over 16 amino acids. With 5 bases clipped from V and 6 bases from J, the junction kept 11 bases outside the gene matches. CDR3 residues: CATSVRTSISPNEQFF. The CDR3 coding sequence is TGTGCCACCAGTGTACGGACTAGCATTTCTCCCAATGAGCAGTTCTTC.

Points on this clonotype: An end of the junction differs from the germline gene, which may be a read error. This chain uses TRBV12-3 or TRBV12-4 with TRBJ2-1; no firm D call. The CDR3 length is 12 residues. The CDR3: CASSPYYDEQFF. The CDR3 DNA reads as TGTGCCAGCAGTCCCTACTACGATGAGCAGTTCTTC.

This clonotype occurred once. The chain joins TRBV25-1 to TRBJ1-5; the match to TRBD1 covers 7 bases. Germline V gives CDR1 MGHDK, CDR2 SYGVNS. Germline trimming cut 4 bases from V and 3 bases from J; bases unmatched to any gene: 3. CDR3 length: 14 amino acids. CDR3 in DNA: TGTGCCAGCAGTGGGGGACAGCCCAATCAGCCCCAGCATTTT. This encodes CASSGGQPNQPQHF.

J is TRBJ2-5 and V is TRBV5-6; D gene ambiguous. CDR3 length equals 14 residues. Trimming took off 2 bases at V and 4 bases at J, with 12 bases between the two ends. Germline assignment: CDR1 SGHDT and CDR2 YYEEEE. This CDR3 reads CASSFPDHTETQYF. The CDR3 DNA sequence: TGTGCCAGCAGCTTTCCAGACCACACAGAGACCCAGTACTTC.

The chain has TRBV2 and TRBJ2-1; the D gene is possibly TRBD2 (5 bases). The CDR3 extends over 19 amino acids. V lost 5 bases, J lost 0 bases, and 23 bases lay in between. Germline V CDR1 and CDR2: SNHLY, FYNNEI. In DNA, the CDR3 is TGTGCCAGCAGTCGTGGACTGAGTCCCAATCCCAGCTCCTACAATGAGCAGTTCTTC. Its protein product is CASSRGLSPNPSSYNEQFF.

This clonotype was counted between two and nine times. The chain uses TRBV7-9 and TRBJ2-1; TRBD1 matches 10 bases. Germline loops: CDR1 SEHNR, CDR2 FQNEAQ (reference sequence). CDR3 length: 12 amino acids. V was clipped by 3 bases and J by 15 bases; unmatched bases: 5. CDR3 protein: CASSLGGTGVFF. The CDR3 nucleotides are TGTGCCAGCAGCTTGGGGGGGACAGGGGTGTTCTTC.

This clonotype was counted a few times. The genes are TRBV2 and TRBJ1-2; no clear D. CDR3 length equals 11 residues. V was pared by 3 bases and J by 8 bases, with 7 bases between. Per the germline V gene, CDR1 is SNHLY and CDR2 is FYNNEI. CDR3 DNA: TGTGCCAGCAGTGAGATCCAAGGCTACACCTTC. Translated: CASSEIQGYTF. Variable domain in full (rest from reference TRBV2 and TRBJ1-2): EPEVTQTPSHQVTQMGQEVILRCVPISNHLYFYWYRQILGQKVEFLVSFYNNEISEKSEIFDDQFSVERPDGSNFTLKIRSTKLEDSAMYFCASSEIQGYTFGSGTRLTVV.

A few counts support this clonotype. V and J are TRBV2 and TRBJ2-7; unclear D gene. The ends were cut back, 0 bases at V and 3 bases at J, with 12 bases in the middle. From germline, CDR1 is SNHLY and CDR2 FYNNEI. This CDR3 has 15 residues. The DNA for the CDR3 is TGTGCCAGCAGTGAAGCGGGCGGATCCTACTACGAGCAGTACTTC. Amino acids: CASSEAGGSYYEQYF.

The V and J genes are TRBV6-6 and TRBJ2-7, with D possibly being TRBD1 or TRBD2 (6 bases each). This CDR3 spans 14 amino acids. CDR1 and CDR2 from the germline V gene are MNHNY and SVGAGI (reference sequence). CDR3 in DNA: TGTGTCGTGGACGAGGGGGGTAGCTCCTACGAGCAGTACTTC. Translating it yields CVVDEGGSSYEQYF.

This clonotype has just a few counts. CDR3 coding DNA: TGTGCCAGCAGCTTGGCCGAGGTCGCACCCCCCTACGAGCAGTACGTC. It is translated as CASSLAEVAPPYEQYV. V and J are TRBV5-5 and TRBJ2-7; D is ambiguous. Germline V CDR1 and CDR2: SGHKS, YYEKEE (reference sequence). Deletions cut 0 bases from V and 2 bases from J, with 15 bases between. This CDR3 has 16 residues.

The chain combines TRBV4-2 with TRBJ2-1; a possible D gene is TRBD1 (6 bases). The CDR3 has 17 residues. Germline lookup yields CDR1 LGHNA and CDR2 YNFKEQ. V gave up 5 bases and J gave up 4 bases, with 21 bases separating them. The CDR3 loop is CASSLTGRVGPYNEQFF. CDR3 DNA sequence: TGTGCCAGCAGCTTAACAGGGAGAGTGGGTCCATACAATGAGCAGTTCTTC.

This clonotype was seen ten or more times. CDR3 amino acids: CASSLLWSGELFF. CDR3 DNA sequence: TGTGCCAGCAGCTTACTGTGGTCAGGGGAGCTGTTTTTT. The chain recombines TRBV7-2 with TRBJ2-2; D unresolved. Germline V gene sequence: CDR1 SGHTA, CDR2 FQGNSA. The V and J ends lost 2 bases and 8 bases respectively, with 9 bases between them. The CDR3 contains 13 residues.

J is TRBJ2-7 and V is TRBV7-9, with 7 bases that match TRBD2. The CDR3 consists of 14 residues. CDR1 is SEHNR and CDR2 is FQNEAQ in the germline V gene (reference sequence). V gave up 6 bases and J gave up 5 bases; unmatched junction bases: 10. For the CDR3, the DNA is TGTGCCAGCAGTTATGGGGGGGAGGCGGACGAGCAGTACGTC. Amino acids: CASSYGGEADEQYV.

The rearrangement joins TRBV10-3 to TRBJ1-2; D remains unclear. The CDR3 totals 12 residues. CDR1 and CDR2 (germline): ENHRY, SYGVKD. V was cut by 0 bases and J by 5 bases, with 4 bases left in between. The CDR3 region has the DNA TGTGCCATCAGTGAGTCGAATTATGGCTACACCTTC. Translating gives CAISESNYGYTF.